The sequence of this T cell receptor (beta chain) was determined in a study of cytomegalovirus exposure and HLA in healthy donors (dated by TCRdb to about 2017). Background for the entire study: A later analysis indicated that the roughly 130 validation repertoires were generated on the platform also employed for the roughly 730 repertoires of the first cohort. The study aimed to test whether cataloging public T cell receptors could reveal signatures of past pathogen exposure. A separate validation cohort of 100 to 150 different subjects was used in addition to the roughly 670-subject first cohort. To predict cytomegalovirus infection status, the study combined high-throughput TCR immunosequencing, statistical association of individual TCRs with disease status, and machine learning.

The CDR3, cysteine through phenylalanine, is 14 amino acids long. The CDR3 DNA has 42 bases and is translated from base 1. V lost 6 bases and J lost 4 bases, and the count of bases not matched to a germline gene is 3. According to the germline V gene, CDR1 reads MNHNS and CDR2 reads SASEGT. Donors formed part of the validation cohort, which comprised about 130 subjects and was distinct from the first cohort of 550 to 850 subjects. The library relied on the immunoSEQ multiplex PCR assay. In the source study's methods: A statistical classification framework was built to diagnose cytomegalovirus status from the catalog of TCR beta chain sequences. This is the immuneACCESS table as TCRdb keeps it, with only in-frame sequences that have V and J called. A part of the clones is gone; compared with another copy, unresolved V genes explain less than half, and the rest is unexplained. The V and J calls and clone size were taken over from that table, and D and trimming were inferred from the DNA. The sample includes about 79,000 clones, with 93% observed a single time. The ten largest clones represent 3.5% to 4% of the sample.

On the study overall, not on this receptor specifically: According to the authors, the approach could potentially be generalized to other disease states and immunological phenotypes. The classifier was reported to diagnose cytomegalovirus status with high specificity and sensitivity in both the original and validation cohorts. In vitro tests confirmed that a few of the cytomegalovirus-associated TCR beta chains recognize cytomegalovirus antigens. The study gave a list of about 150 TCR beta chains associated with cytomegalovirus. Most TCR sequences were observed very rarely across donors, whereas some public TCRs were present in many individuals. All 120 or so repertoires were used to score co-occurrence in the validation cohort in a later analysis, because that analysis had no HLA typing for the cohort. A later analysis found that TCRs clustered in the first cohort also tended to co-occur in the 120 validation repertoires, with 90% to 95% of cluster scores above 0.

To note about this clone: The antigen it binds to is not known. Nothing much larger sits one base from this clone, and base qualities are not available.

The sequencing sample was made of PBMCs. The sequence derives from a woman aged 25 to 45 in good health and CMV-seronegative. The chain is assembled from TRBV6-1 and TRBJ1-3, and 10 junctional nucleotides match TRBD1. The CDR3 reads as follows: CASRDRGGGNTIYF. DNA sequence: TGTGCCAGCAGGGACAGGGGGGGCGGAAACACCATATATTTT.